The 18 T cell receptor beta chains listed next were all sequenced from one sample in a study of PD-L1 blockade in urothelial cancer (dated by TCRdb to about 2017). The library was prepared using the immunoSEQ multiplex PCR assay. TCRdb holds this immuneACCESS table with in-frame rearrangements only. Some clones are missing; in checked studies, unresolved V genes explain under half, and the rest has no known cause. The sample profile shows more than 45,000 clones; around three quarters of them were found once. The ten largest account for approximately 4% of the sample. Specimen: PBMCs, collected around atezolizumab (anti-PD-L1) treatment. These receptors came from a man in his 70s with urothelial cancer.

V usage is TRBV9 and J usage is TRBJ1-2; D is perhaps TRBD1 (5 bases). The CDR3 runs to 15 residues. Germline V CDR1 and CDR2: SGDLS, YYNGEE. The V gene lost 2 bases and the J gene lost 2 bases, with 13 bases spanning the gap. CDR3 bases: TGTGCCAGCAGCGTTACAGGAAGAAAGAACTATGGCTACACCTTC. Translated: CASSVTGRKNYGYTF.

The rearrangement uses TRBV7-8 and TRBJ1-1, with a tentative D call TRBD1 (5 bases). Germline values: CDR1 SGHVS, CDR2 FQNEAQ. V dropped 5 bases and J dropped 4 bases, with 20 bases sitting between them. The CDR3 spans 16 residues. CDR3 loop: CASSPHRFDRRTEAFF. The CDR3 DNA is TGTGCCAGCAGCCCCCACAGGTTTGATAGGCGCACTGAAGCTTTCTTT.

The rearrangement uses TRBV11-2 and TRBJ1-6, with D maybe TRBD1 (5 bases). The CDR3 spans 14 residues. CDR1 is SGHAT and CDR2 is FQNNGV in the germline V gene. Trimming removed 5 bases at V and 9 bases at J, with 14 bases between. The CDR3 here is CASSDRRRSSPLHF. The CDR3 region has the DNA TGTGCCAGCAGCGACAGAAGACGGTCTTCACCCCTCCACTTT. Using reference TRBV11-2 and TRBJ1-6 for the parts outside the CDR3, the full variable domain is EAGVAQSPRYKIIEKRQSVAFWCNPISGHATLYWYQQILGQGPKLLIQFQNNGVVDDSQLPKDRFSAERLKGVDSTLKIQPAKLEDSAVYLCASSDRRRSSPLHFGNGTRLTVT.

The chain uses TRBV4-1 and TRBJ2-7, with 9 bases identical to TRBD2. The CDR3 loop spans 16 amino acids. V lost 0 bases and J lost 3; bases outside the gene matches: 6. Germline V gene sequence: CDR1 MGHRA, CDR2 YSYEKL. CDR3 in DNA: TGCGCCAGCAGCCAAGATCAGACTAGCGGCCTCTACGAGCAGTACTTC. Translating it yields CASSQDQTSGLYEQYF.

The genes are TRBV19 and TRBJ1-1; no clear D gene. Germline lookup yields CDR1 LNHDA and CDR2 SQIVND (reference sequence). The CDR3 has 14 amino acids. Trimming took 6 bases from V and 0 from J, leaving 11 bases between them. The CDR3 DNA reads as TGTGCCAGTAGGATAAGCCAAATGAACACTGAAGCTTTCTTT. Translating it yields CASRISQMNTEAFF.

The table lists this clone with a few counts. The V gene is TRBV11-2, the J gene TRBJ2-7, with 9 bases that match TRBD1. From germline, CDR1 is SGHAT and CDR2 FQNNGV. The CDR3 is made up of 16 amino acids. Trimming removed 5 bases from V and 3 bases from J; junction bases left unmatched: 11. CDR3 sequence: CASSRGGTGPYYEQYF. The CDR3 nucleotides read TGTGCCAGCAGCCGAGGCGGGACAGGGCCCTACTACGAGCAGTACTTC.

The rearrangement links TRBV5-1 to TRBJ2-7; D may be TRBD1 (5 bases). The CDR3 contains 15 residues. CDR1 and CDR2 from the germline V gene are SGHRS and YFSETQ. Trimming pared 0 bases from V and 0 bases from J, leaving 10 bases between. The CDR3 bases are TGCGCCAGCAGCTTGGGGCAGGGAACCTCCTACGAGCAGTACTTC. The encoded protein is CASSLGQGTSYEQYF.

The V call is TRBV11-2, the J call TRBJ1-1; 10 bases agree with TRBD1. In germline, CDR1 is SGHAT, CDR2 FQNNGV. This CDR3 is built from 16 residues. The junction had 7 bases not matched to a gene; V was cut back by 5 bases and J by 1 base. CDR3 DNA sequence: TGTGCCAGCAGCCCGCGGGACAGGGGACGGAACACTGAAGCTTTCTTT. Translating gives CASSPRDRGRNTEAFF.

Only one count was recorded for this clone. The CDR3 loop is CASSHVHTGLTGELFF. CDR3 sequence (DNA): TGTGCCAGCAGTCATGTGCACACAGGCTTGACCGGGGAGCTGTTTTTT. The chain is built from TRBV21-1 and TRBJ2-2; the table assigns TRBD1, which was not confirmed against the DNA. TRBV21-1 is marked as a pseudogene. This CDR3 has 16 amino acids.

The CDR3 protein is CASRNRGRGTIYF. CDR3 coding DNA: TGTGCCAGCAGAAACAGGGGCCGAGGCACCATATATTTT. This sequence joins TRBV2 and TRBJ1-3, with TRBD1 matching over 7 bases. Germline V gene data show CDR1 as SNHLY and CDR2 as FYNNEI. J lost 9 bases, V lost 6 bases, and 8 bases had no gene match. The CDR3 has 13 amino acids.

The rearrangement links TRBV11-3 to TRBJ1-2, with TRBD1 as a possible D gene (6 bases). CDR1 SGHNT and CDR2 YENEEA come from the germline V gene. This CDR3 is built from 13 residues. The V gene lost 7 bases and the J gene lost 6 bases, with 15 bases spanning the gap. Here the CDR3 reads CASIVRDKHGYTF. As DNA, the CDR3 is TGTGCCAGCATAGTAAGGGACAAACATGGCTACACCTTC.

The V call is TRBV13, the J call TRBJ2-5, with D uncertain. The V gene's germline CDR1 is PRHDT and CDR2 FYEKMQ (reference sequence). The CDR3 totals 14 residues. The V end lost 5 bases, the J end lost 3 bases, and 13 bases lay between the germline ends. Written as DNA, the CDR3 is TGTGCCAGCAGCAAAGGCCAGGCAGAAGAGACCCAGTACTTC. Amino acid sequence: CASSKGQAEETQYF.

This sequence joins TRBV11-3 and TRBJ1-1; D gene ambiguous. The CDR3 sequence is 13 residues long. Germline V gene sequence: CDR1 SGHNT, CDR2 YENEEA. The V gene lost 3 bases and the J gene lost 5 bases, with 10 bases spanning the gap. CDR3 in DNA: TGTGCCAGCAGCTTTTATAGAGGGACTGAAGCTTTCTTT. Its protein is CASSFYRGTEAFF.

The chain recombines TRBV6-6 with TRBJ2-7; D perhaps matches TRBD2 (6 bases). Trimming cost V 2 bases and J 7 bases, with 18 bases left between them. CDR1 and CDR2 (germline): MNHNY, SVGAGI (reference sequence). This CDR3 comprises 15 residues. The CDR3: CASSYGSPPGREQYF. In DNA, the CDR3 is TGTGCCAGCAGTTACGGGTCGCCACCCGGGAGAGAGCAGTACTTC.

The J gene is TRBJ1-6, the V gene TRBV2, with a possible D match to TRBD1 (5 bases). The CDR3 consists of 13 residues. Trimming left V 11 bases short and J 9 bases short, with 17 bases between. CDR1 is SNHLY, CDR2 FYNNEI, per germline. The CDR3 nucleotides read TGTGCCTCCGGCGGGGGTCGTGGTTCACCCCTCCACTTT. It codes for CASGGGRGSPLHF.

CDR3 bases: TGTGCCAGCAGCTCGTTACAGGGACTAGCGGGAGTCAATGAGCAGTTCTTC. Protein sequence: CASSSLQGLAGVNEQFF. This chain connects TRBV7-9 to TRBJ2-1; 14 positions match TRBD2. With V trimmed by 4 bases and J by 6 bases, 8 bases remained unmatched. The CDR3 sequence is 17 residues long. Germline V gene lookup returns CDR1 SEHNR and CDR2 FQNEAQ (reference sequence).

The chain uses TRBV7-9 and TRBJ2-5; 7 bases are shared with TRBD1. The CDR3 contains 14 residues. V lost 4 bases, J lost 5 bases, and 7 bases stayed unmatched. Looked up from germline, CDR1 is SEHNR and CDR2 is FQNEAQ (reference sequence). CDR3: CASSSVDRWETQYF. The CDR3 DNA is TGTGCCAGCAGCTCAGTGGACAGGTGGGAGACCCAGTACTTC. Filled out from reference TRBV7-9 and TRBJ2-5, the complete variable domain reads DTGVSQNPRHKITKRGQNVTFRCDPISEHNRLYWYRQTLGQGPEFLTYFQNEAQLEKSRLLSDRFSAERPKGSFSTLEIQRTEQGDSAMYLCASSSVDRWETQYFGPGTRLLVL.

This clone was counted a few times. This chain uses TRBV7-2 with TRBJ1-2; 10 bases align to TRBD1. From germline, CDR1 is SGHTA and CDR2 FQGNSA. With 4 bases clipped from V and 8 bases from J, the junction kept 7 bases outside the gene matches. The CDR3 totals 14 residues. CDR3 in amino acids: CASSSLGTGEGYTF. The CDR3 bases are TGTGCCAGCAGCTCACTCGGGACAGGGGAAGGCTACACCTTC.